Shown below are 18 T cell receptor beta chains from a single sample sequenced in a study of blood T cell repertoires in COVID-19. The assay was immunoSEQ multiplex PCR, and TCRdb's table has in-frame clones only and misses some. The sample includes about 270,000 clones, about four fifths of them seen just once. Material: peripheral blood. These TCRs come from a woman under 30 with acute or convalescent COVID-19.

V and J are TRBV6-2 or TRBV6-3 and TRBJ1-1; weak D call: TRBD1 (5 bases). The germline V gene encodes CDR1 MNHEY and CDR2 SVGEGT. CDR3 length equals 14 residues. The ends were cut back, 5 bases at V and 1 base at J, with 11 bases in the middle. The CDR3: CASSGGVPNTEAFF. The CDR3 DNA reads TGTGCCAGCAGTGGGGGGGTCCCGAACACTGAAGCTTTCTTT.

The CDR3 sequence: CASSYPGLAGVEGTNTGELFF. The CDR3 nucleotides read TGTGCCAGCAGTTATCCAGGACTAGCGGGAGTGGAAGGAACGAACACCGGGGAGCTGTTTTTT. The chain employs TRBV6-2 or TRBV6-3 and TRBJ2-2, with TRBD2 matching 13 bases. The V gene's germline CDR1 is MNHEY and CDR2 SVGEGT. The CDR3 covers 21 residues. V shed 3 bases, J shed 0 bases, and the junction held 13 bases outside the gene matches.

This clone appeared once. The chain couples TRBV6-2 or TRBV6-3 to TRBJ2-1; 11 bases are shared with TRBD2. The J segment lost 5 bases and the V segment lost 4 bases, leaving 10 bases of the junction unmatched. The CDR3 loop spans 17 amino acids. Per germline, CDR1 MNHEY and CDR2 SVGEGT. The CDR3, as DNA: TGTGCCAGCAGTTCGAAGACTAGCGGGATGTCTCACAATGAGCAGTTCTTC. Protein: CASSSKTSGMSHNEQFF.

J is TRBJ1-1 and V is TRBV6-5, with D hard to call. V lost 2 bases and J 4 bases, leaving 8 bases between the germline ends. The CDR3 has 13 amino acids. Looked up from germline, CDR1 is MNHEY and CDR2 is SVGAGI. CDR3 nucleotides: TGTGCCAGCAGTTACGTGGGAGGCACTGAAGCTTTCTTT. Encoded protein: CASSYVGGTEAFF.

The chain links TRBV5-8 to TRBJ2-3; TRBD2 matches 8 bases. Germline V gene lookup returns CDR1 SGHTS and CDR2 YDEGEE. The CDR3 has 17 amino acids. The V and J ends lost 4 bases and 4 bases, in that order; junction bases with no gene match: 14. The CDR3 is CASSLTLPGRESDTQYF. CDR3 nucleotide sequence: TGTGCCAGCAGCCTGACCTTACCCGGGAGGGAGTCAGATACGCAGTATTTT.

The V and J genes are TRBV3-1 (or the pseudogene TRBV3-2) and TRBJ1-5, with 9 bases identical to TRBD1. This CDR3 region has 14 residues. Germline V CDR1 and CDR2: LGHDT, YNNKEL (reference sequence). V shed 1 base and J 9 bases; nucleotides not matched to a gene: 4. The CDR3 DNA follows: TGTGCCAGCAGCCAAGGAGACAGGGGGGCGCCCCAGCATTTT. Translating it yields CASSQGDRGAPQHF.

The chain is built from TRBV7-8 and TRBJ2-1; 7 bases map to TRBD1. The CDR3 spans 19 residues. The germline V gene encodes CDR1 SGHVS and CDR2 FQNEAQ. V shed 2 bases and J 5 bases; nucleotides not matched to a gene: 18. CDR3 sequence: CASSLSHLRPDRMDNEQFF. The CDR3, as DNA: TGTGCCAGCAGCTTATCTCATCTCCGACCGGACAGGATGGACAATGAGCAGTTCTTC. The variable domain in full, completed from reference TRBV7-8 and TRBJ2-1, reads GAGVSQSPRYKVAKRGQDVALRCDPISGHVSLFWYQQALGQGPEFLTYFQNEAQLDKSGLPSDRFFAERPEGSVSTLKIQRTQQEDSAVYLCASSLSHLRPDRMDNEQFFGPGTRLTVL.

J is TRBJ1-1 and V is TRBV7-2; weak D call: TRBD1 (5 bases). This CDR3 contains 15 residues. The V and J ends lost 0 bases and 1 base respectively, with 9 bases between them. CDR1 and CDR2 (germline): SGHTA, FQGNSA. This chain's CDR3 is CASSLAFRANTEAFF. The CDR3 bases are TGTGCCAGCAGCTTAGCATTCAGGGCGAACACTGAAGCTTTCTTT. Full variable domain (missing parts from reference TRBV7-2 and TRBJ1-1): GAGVSQSPSNKVTEKGKDVELRCDPISGHTALYWYRQSLGQGLEFLIYFQGNSAPDKSGLPSDRFSAERTGGSVSTLTIQRTQQEDSAVYLCASSLAFRANTEAFFGQGTRLTVV.

The chain links TRBV27 to TRBJ2-7; 7 bases line up with TRBD1. Germline CDR1 reads MNHEY; CDR2 reads SMNVEV (reference sequence). V dropped 6 bases and J dropped 0; count of bases not matched to a gene: 2. The CDR3 runs to 13 residues. As DNA, the CDR3 is TGTGCCAGCAGGGGACAGCCCTCCTACGAGCAGTACTTC. Translation gives CASRGQPSYEQYF.

The chain has TRBV9 and TRBJ2-1; D may be TRBD2 (6 bases). The V gene's germline CDR1 is SGDLS and CDR2 YYNGEE. The CDR3 loop spans 15 amino acids. Between the trimmed V and J ends, which lost 0 bases and 10 bases, there was a span of 17 bases. This CDR3 is CASSVVDYTVSEQFF. In DNA form, the CDR3 reads TGTGCCAGCAGCGTAGTGGACTATACCGTCAGCGAGCAGTTCTTC.

The chain is built from TRBV7-2 and TRBJ1-4; weak D call: TRBD1 (6 bases). CDR3 length: 14 residues. V lost 4 bases and J 7 bases, leaving 13 bases between the germline ends. CDR1 is SGHTA and CDR2 is FQGNSA in the germline V gene. Written as DNA, the CDR3 is TGTGCCAGCAGCTGGACAGCTGAAGGTGAAAAACTGTTTTTT. Its translation: CASSWTAEGEKLFF.

The chain is built from TRBV6-1 and TRBJ1-5; TRBD1 agrees at 12 bases. V shed 4 bases and J 8 bases; nucleotides not matched to a gene: 9. This CDR3 spans 16 amino acids. Looked up from germline, CDR1 is MNHNS and CDR2 is SASEGT. The CDR3 is CASSGGGQGALEPQHF. The CDR3 DNA sequence: TGTGCCAGCAGTGGGGGGGGACAGGGGGCTTTAGAGCCCCAGCATTTT.

V usage is TRBV7-9 and J usage is TRBJ2-4, with 14 bases lining up with TRBD2. This CDR3 contains 17 residues. With V trimmed by 1 base and J by 9 bases, 8 bases remained unmatched. Germline V gene lookup returns CDR1 SEHNR and CDR2 FQNEAQ (reference sequence). In DNA form, the CDR3 reads TGTGCCAGCAGCTTAGATGCGGGACTAGCGGGAGTTGGCATTCAGTACTTC. Amino acid sequence: CASSLDAGLAGVGIQYF.

This chain links TRBV6-2 or TRBV6-3 with TRBJ2-1; 7 bases align to TRBD1. Germline V gene sequence: CDR1 MNHEY, CDR2 SVGEGT. CDR3 length equals 14 residues. With 6 bases clipped from V and 4 bases from J, the junction kept 6 bases outside the gene matches. The CDR3 DNA is TGTGCCAGCAGCCCGGACAGGTTATACAATGAGCAGTTCTTC. Its translation: CASSPDRLYNEQFF.

V is TRBV5-1 and J is TRBJ1-1; maybe TRBD1 (6 bases). CDR3 length: 17 residues. CDR1 SGHRS and CDR2 YFSETQ come from the germline V gene. V was clipped by 2 bases and J by 0 bases, with 17 bases between them. CDR3 residues: CASSFFAPGHMNTEAFF. The CDR3 nucleotides read TGCGCCAGCAGCTTCTTTGCACCGGGACATATGAACACTGAAGCTTTCTTT.

The chain employs TRBV5-4 and TRBJ1-6, with D uncertain. The CDR3 consists of 13 residues. The germline V gene has CDR1 SGHNT and CDR2 YYREEE (reference sequence). Deletions cut 4 bases from V and 7 bases from J, with 9 bases between. This CDR3 is CASSPEKNSPLHF. For the CDR3, the DNA is TGTGCCAGCAGCCCTGAGAAGAATTCACCCCTCCACTTT.

This chain uses TRBV7-9 with TRBJ2-1, with a tentative D call TRBD1 (6 bases). CDR3 length equals 16 residues. V dropped 2 bases and J dropped 7 bases, with 18 bases sitting between them. Germline CDR1 and CDR2: SEHNR and FQNEAQ (reference sequence). The CDR3 bases are TGTGCCAGCAGCTTAAGCCCCCCTAGACAGGATAATGAGCAGTTCTTC. It encodes CASSLSPPRQDNEQFF. The full variable domain, with the rest looked up from reference TRBV7-9 and TRBJ2-1, is DTGVSQNPRHKITKRGQNVTFRCDPISEHNRLYWYRQTLGQGPEFLTYFQNEAQLEKSRLLSDRFSAERPKGSFSTLEIQRTEQGDSAMYLCASSLSPPRQDNEQFFGPGTRLTVL.

This chain links TRBV5-8 with TRBJ1-4; 7 bases fit TRBD1. Germline V gene lookup returns CDR1 SGHTS and CDR2 YDEGEE. V lost 7 bases and J lost 3; bases outside the gene matches: 9. The CDR3 is 15 residues long. The CDR3 sequence is CASQTGVRANEKLFF. In nucleotides, the CDR3 is TGTGCCAGCCAAACAGGGGTCCGGGCTAATGAAAAACTGTTTTTT. Full variable domain (rest looked up from reference TRBV5-8 and TRBJ1-4): EAGVTQSPTHLIKTRGQQATLRCSPISGHTSVYWYQQALGLGLQFLLWYDEGEERNRGNFPPRFSGRQFPNYSSELNVNALELEDSALYLCASQTGVRANEKLFFGSGTQLSVL.